The clone carrying this TCR beta chain appeared many times. As yet, its antigen is unknown. The sample originates from a study of post-analysis software for immune sequencing data. In the study overall: Patients had relapsing-remitting, secondary progressive or progressive-relapsing multiple sclerosis; some lacked subtype. Overall study results and limits: Controls' normalized Chao1 diversity significantly exceeded that of multiple sclerosis patients. With F measure, samples from one preparation batch clustered together strongly.

Unique molecular identifiers were built into the TCR beta cDNA libraries. The authors obtained some 500,000 cDNA molecules from approximately 0.95 to 9.8 million T cells. TCRdb re-called the PCR reads with MiXCR, one entry per CDR3 protein. The sample consists of about 430,000 distinct CDR3 sequences, 39% of them appearing once. The specimen sequenced was blood. This sequence originates from a girl aged 2 to 10 with multiple sclerosis.

CDR3 DNA sequence: TGTGCCAGCAGTAGTTTGATCGGGTCCTACGAGCAGTACTTC. Its protein is CASSSLIGSYEQYF. The genes are TRBV12-3 or TRBV12-4 and TRBJ2-7, with no clear D. CDR3 size: 14 residues. The V end lost 5 bases, the J end lost 1 base, and 12 bases lay between the germline ends.